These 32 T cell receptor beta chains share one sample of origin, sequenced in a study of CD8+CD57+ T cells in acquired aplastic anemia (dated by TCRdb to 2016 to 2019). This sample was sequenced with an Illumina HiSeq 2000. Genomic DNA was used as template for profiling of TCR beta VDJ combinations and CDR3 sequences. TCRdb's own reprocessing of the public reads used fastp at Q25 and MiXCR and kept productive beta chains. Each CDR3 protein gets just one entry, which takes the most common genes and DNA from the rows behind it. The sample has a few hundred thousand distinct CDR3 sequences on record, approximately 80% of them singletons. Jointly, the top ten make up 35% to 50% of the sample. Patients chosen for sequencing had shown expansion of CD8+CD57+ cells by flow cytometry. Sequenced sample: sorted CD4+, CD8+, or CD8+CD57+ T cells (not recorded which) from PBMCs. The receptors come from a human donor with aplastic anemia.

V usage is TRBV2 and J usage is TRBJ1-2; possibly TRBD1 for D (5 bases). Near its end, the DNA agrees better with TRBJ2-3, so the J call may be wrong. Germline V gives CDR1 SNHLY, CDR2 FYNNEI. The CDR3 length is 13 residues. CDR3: CASGHGRTGAQYF. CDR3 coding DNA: TGTGCCAGCGGGCACGGGCGTACAGGTGCCCAGTATTTT.

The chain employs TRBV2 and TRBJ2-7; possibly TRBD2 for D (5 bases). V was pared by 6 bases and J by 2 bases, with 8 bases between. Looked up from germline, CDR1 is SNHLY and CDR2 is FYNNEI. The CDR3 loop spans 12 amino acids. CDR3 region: CASRDGAYEQYF. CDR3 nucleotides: TGTGCCAGCAGGGACGGGGCCTACGAGCAGTACTTC. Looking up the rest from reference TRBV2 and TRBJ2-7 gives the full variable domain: EPEVTQTPSHQVTQMGQEVILRCVPISNHLYFYWYRQILGQKVEFLVSFYNNEISEKSEIFDDQFSVERPDGSNFTLKIRSTKLEDSAMYFCASRDGAYEQYFGPGTRLTVT.

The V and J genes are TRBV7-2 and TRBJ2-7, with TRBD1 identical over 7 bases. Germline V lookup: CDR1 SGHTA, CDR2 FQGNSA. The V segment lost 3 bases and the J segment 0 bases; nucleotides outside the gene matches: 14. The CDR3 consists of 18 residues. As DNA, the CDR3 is TGTGCCAGCAGCTTTCATCCAGCCGGGACAGCCTTCTCCTACGAGCAGTACGTC. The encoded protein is CASSFHPAGTAFSYEQYV.

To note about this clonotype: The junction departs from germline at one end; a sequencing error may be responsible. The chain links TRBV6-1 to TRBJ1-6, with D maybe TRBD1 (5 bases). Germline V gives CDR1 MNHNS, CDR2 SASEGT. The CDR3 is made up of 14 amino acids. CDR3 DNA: TGTGCCAGCAGTGACAGGAGAAGGGGCTCACCCCAGTACTTT. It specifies CASSDRRRGSPQYF.

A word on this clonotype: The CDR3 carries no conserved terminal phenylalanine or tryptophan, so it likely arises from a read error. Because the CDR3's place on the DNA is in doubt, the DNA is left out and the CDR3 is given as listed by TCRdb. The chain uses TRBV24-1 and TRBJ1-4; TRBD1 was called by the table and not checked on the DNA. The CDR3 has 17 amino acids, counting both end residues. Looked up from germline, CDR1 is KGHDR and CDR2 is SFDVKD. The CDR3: CAISGATNEQIYGPGLR.

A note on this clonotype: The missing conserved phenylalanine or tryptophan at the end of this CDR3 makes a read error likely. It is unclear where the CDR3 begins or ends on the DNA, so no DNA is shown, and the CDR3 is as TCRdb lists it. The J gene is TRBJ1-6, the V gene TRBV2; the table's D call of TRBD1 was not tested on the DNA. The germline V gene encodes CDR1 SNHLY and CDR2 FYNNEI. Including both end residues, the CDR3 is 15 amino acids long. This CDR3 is CASSDGGMDEPFFGP.

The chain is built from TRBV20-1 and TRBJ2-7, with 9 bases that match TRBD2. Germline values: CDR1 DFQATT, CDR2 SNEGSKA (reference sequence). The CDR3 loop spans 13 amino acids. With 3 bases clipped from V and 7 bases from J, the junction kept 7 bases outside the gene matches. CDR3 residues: CSARWTSDNEQYV. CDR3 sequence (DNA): TGCAGTGCTAGGTGGACTAGCGACAATGAGCAGTACGTC.

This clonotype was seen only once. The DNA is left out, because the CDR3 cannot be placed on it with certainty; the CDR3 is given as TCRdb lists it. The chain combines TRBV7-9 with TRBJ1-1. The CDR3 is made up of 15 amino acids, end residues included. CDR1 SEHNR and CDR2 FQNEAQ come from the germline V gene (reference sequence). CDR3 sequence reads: CASSEGPCEQYFAFF.

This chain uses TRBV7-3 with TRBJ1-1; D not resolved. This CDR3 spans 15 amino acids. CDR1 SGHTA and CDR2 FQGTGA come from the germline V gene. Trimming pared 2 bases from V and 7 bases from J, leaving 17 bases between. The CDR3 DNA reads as TGTGCCAGCAGCTTATCTCTCAGAGGGCACGATGAAGCTTTCTTT. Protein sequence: CASSLSLRGHDEAFF.

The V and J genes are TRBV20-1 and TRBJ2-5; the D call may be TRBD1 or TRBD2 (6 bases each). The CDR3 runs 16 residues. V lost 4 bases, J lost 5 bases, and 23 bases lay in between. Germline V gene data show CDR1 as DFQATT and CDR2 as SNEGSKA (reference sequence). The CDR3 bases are TGCAGTGCTATGGACTACCGACAGGTCTCGCGGGAGACCCAGTACTTC. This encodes CSAMDYRQVSRETQYF.

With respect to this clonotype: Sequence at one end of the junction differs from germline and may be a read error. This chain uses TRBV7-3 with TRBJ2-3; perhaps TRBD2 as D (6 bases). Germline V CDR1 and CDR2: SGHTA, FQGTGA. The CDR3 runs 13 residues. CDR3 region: CASSHGGKDKPHF. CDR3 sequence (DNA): TGTGCCAGCAGCCACGGGGGAAAAGACAAGCCTCACTTC.

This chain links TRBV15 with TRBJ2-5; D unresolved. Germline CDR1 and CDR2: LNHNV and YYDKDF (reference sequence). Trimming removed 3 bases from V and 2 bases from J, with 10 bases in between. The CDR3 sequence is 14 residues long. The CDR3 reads CATSRGSRQETQYF. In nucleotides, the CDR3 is TGTGCCACCAGCAGGGGCAGCAGGCAAGAGACCCAGTACTTC.

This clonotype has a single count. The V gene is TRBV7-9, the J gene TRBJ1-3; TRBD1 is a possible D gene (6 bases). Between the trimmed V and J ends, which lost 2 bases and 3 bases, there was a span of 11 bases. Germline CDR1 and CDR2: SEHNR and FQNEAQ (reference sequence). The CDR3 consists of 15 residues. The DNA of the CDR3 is TGTGCCAGCAGCTTAAACAGGGAATATGGAAACACCATATATTTT. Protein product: CASSLNREYGNTIYF.

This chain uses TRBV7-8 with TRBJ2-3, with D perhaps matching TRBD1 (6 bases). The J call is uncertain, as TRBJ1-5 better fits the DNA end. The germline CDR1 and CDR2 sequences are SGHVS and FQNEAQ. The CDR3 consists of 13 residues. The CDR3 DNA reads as TGTGCCAGCGGGTTCGGGGGCAGACACACGCAGCATTTT. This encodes CASGFGGRHTQHF.

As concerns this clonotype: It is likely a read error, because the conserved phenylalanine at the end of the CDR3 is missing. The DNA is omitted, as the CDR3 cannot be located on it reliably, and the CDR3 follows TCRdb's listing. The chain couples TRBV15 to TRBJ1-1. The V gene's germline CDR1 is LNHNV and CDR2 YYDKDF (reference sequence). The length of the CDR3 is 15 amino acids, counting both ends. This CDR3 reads CASSRDLTEDTQYFV.

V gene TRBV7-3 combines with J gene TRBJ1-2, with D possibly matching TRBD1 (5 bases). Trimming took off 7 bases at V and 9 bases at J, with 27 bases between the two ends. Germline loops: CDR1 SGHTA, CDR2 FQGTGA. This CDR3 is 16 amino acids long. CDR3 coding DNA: TGTGCCAGCACCAGGGAGGCCAACGCCGTTGAACACTGCTACACCTTC. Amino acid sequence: CASTREANAVEHCYTF.

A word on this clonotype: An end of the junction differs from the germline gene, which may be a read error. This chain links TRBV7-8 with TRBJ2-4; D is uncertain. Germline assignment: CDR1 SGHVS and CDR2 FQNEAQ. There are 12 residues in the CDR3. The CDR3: CASVRAENIRDF. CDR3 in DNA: TGTGCCAGCGTACGGGCTGAGAACATTAGGGACTTC.

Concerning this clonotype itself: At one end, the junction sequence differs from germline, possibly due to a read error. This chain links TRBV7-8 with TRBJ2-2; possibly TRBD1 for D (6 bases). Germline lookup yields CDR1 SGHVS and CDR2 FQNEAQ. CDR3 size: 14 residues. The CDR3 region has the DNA TGTGCCAGCAGCTCCAGGGTTACGGGTGGACAGTTGTTCTTT. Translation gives CASSSRVTGGQLFF. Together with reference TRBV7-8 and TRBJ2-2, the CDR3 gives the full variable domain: GAGVSQSPRYKVAKRGQDVALRCDPISGHVSLFWYQQALGQGPEFLTYFQNEAQLDKSGLPSDRFFAERPEGSVSTLKIQRTQQEDSAVYLCASSSRVTGGQLFFGEGSRLTVL.

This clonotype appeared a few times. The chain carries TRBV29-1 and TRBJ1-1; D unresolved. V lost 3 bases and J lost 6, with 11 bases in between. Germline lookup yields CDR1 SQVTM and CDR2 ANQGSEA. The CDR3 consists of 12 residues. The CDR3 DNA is TGCAGCGTTGACGGGCAGTACCCTGAAGCTTTCTTT. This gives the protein CSVDGQYPEAFF.

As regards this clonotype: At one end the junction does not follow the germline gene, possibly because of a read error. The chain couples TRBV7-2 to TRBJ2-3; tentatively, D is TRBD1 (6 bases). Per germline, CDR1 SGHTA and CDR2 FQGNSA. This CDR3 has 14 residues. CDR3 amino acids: CAGSLTGGADYGYF. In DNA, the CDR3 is TGTGCCGGCAGCTTGACAGGAGGCGCCGACTATGGCTACTTT.

This CDR3 reads CASSLPGGADYGYYGQYV. DNA for the CDR3: TGTGCCAGTAGCTTGCCAGGAGGCGCCGACTATGGCTACTACGGGCAGTACGTC. This sequence joins TRBV7-2 and TRBJ2-7; D may be TRBD2 (5 bases). CDR3 size: 18 residues. Per germline, CDR1 SGHTA and CDR2 FQGNSA.

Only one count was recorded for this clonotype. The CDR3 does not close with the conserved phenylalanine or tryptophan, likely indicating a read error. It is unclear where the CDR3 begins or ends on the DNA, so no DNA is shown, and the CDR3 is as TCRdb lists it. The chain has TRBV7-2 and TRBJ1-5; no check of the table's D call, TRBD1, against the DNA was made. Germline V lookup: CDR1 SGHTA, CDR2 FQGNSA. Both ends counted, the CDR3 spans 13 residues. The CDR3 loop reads CASSHWDSQDTQY.

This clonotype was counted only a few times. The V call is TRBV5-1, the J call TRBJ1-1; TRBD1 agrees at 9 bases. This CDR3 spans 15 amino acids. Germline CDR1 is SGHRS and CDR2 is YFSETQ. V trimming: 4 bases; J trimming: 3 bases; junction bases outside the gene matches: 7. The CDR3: CASSPPGQGYTEAFF. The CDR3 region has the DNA TGCGCCAGCAGCCCACCGGGACAGGGTTACACTGAAGCTTTCTTT.

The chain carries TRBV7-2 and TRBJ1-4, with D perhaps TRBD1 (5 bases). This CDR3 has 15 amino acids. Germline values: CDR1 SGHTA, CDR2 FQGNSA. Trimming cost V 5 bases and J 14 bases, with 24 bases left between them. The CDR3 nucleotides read TGTGCCAGCAGCCAAGAGGGGTTTCCCAATACAAAGCTGTTTTTT. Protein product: CASSQEGFPNTKLFF.

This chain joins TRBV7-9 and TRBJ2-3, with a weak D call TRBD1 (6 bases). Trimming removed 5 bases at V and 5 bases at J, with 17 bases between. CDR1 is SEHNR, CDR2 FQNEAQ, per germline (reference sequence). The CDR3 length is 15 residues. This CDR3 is CASSVGGKSGDTQYF. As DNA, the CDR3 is TGTGCCAGCAGCGTAGGGGGAAAGAGCGGAGATACGCAGTATTTT.

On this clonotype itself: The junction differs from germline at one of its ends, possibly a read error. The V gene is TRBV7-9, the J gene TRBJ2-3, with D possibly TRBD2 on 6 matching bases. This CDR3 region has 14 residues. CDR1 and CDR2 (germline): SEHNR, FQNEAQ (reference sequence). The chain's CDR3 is CASSSAGSPDTEYF. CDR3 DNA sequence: TGTGCCAGCAGCTCTGCGGGAAGTCCCGATACGGAGTATTTT. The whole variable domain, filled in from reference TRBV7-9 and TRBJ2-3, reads DTGVSQNPRHKITKRGQNVTFRCDPISEHNRLYWYRQTLGQGPEFLTYFQNEAQLEKSRLLSDRFSAERPKGSFSTLEIQRTEQGDSAMYLCASSSAGSPDTEYFGPGTRLTVL.

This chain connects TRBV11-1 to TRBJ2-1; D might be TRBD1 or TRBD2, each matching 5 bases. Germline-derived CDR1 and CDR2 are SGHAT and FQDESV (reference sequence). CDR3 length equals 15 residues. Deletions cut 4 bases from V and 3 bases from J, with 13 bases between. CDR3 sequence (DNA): TGTGCCAGCAGCTCCTGGGGGATAGGCTACAATGAGCAGTTCTTC. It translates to CASSSWGIGYNEQFF.

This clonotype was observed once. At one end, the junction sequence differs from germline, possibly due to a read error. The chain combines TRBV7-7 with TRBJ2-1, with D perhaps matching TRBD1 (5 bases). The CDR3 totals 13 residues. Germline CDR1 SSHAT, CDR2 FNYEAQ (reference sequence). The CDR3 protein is CAVLGGAIPQHFF. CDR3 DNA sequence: TGTGCCGTTCTTGGTGGGGCGATCCCCCAGCACTTCTTC. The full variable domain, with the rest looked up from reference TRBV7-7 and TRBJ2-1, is GAGVSQSPRYKVTKRGQDVTLRCDPISSHATLYWYQQALGQGPEFLTYFNYEAQPDKSGLPSDRFSAERPEGSISTLTIQRTEQRDSAMYRCAVLGGAIPQHFFGPGTRLTVL.

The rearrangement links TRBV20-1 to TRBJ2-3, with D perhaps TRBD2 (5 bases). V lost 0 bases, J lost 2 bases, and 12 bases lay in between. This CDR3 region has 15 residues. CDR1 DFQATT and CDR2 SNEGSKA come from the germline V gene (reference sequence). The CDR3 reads CSAREPEGDTDTQYF. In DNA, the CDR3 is TGCAGTGCTAGAGAACCAGAGGGTGACACAGATACGCAGTATTTT.

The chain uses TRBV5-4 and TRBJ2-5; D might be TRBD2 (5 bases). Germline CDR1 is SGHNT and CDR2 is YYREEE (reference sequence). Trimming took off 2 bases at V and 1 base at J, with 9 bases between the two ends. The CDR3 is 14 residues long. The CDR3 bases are TGTGCCAGCAGCTTTAGCAGCGGCCAAGAGACCCAGTACTTC. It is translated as CASSFSSGQETQYF. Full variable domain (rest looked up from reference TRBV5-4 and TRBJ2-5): ETGVTQSPTHLIKTRGQQVTLRCSSQSGHNTVSWYQQALGQGPQFIFQYYREEENGRGNFPPRFSGLQFPNYSSELNVNALELDDSALYLCASSFSSGQETQYFGPGTRLLVL.

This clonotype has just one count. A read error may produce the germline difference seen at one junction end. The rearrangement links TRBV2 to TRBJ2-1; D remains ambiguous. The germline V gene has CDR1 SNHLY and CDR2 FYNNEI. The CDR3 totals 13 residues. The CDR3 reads CASSLSRMNEQFF. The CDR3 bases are TGTGCTAGCAGTTTATCCCGGATGAATGAGCAGTTCTTC.

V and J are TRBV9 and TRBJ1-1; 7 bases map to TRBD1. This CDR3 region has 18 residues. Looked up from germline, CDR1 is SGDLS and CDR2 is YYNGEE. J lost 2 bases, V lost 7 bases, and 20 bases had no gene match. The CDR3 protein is CASGGAGNRQGGNTEAFF. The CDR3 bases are TGTGCCAGCGGAGGAGCTGGGAACCGACAGGGAGGAAACACTGAAGCTTTCTTT.